Below, 26 T cell receptor beta chains from the same sample are listed, as sequenced in a study of T cells after yellow fever vaccination. Via MiXCR, TCRdb re-called the 5' RACE reads, giving one row per CDR3 protein. The sample includes 250,000 to 400,000 distinct CDR3 sequences, about 4% of them seen just once. The source material was PBMCs, sampled 5 days after the yellow fever booster vaccination. The receptors were gathered from a man between 18 and 35 years old who received the YFV17D yellow fever vaccine.

The genes are TRBV4-2 and TRBJ2-7; D is unclear. The CDR3 is 14 amino acids. Germline V gives CDR1 LGHNA, CDR2 YNFKEQ. Trimming took 0 bases from V and 1 from J, leaving 7 bases between them. In DNA, the CDR3 is TGTGCCAGCAGCCAAGATAAGTTATCCTACGAGCAGTACTTC. Its protein is CASSQDKLSYEQYF.

This clonotype was counted many times. The chain combines TRBV5-1 with TRBJ2-1; D gene uncertain. This CDR3 comprises 15 residues. The V and J ends lost 0 bases and 1 base respectively, with 8 bases between them. Germline V gene lookup returns CDR1 SGHRS and CDR2 YFSETQ. The DNA for the CDR3 is TGCGCCAGCAGCTTGGAGCCGGGTTCCTACAATGAGCAGTTCTTC. Amino acids: CASSLEPGSYNEQFF.

This clonotype was seen ten or more times. The chain employs TRBV20-1 and TRBJ2-3, with TRBD2 matching over 10 bases. The length of the CDR3 is 22 residues. Germline-derived CDR1 and CDR2 are DFQATT and SNEGSKA (reference sequence). The V segment lost 1 base and the J segment 2 bases; nucleotides outside the gene matches: 24. CDR3 sequence reads: CSARVSISSLSTSGYHTDTQYF. Here the CDR3 DNA reads TGCAGTGCTAGAGTATCGATCTCCTCTCTCTCGACTAGCGGGTATCACACAGATACGCAGTATTTT.

This clonotype showed up many times. The chain couples TRBV5-6 to TRBJ2-3, with 11 bases aligning to TRBD2. Losses at the gene ends were 4 bases for V and 2 bases for J; bases not matched to a gene: 6. This CDR3 spans 16 amino acids. Germline CDR1 and CDR2: SGHDT and YYEEEE. Here the CDR3 DNA reads TGTGCCAGCAGCCCTAGCGGGGGGCGGGACACAGATACGCAGTATTTT. Translating it yields CASSPSGGRDTDTQYF.

In this sample, this clonotype turned up a few times. The chain is built from TRBV6-2 or TRBV6-3 and TRBJ2-7; 8 bases line up with TRBD1. CDR1 is MNHEY, CDR2 SVGEGT, per germline. The ends lost 5 bases at V and 7 bases at J; junction bases unmatched: 13. The CDR3 runs 15 residues. The CDR3 region has the DNA TGTGCCAGCAGTGACCCTCCCCCGGACAGGGTTGAGCAGTACGTC. Its protein is CASSDPPPDRVEQYV.

This clonotype has only a few counts. Written as DNA, the CDR3 is TGTGCCAGCAGCTCGCCCAGCAGGTCCTACGAGCAGTACTTC. Encoded protein: CASSSPSRSYEQYF. The V gene is TRBV7-8, the J gene TRBJ2-7; D is uncertain. CDR1 SGHVS and CDR2 FQNEAQ come from the germline V gene. This CDR3 is 14 amino acids long. With 4 bases removed from V and 1 base from J, the gap between germline ends came to 11 bases.

This clonotype was seen a few times. V usage is TRBV20-1 and J usage is TRBJ1-5, with D unresolved. The V and J ends lost 4 bases and 7 bases respectively, with 14 bases between them. The CDR3 length is 13 residues. CDR1 is DFQATT, CDR2 SNEGSKA, per germline (reference sequence). CDR3 region: CSATDAGWQPQHF. The CDR3 nucleotides are TGCAGTGCTACGGACGCGGGTTGGCAGCCCCAGCATTTT.

The chain couples TRBV11-2 to TRBJ2-1; 8 nucleotides agree with TRBD2. V shed 3 bases and J 4 bases; nucleotides not matched to a gene: 5. There are 15 residues in the CDR3. The germline V gene has CDR1 SGHAT and CDR2 FQNNGV. The DNA for the CDR3 is TGTGCCAGCAGCTTTCGGGGGGGCCGATACAATGAGCAGTTCTTC. Protein product: CASSFRGGRYNEQFF. Full variable domain (outside the CDR3, taken from reference TRBV11-2 and TRBJ2-1): EAGVAQSPRYKIIEKRQSVAFWCNPISGHATLYWYQQILGQGPKLLIQFQNNGVVDDSQLPKDRFSAERLKGVDSTLKIQPAKLEDSAVYLCASSFRGGRYNEQFFGPGTRLTVL.

This clonotype showed up many times. The chain recombines TRBV4-3 with TRBJ2-7; no firm D call. Germline lookup yields CDR1 LGHNA and CDR2 YSLEER. There are 14 residues in the CDR3. V was cut by 0 bases and J by 1 base, with 7 bases left in between. CDR3 sequence: CASSQDGLSYEQYF. For the CDR3, the DNA is TGCGCCAGCAGCCAAGACGGGCTTTCCTACGAGCAGTACTTC.

Many counts were recorded for this clonotype. The rearrangement links TRBV5-5 to TRBJ1-2; 9 bases fit TRBD1. This CDR3 has 16 residues. Per germline, CDR1 SGHKS and CDR2 YYEKEE (reference sequence). V lost 1 base, J lost 5 bases, and 9 bases stayed unmatched. CDR3 DNA: TGTGCCAGCAGCTTGAGGACAGGGGTTGGAATTTATGGCTACACCTTC. Translating it yields CASSLRTGVGIYGYTF.

The chain joins TRBV11-2 to TRBJ2-3; TRBD2 might be the D (6 bases). Trimming cost V 4 bases and J 2 bases, with 10 bases left between them. Germline V gene data show CDR1 as SGHAT and CDR2 as FQNNGV. CDR3 length: 14 amino acids. CDR3 protein: CASSWGDPTDTQYF. For the CDR3, the DNA is TGTGCCAGCAGCTGGGGGGACCCCACAGATACGCAGTATTTT. The full variable domain, with the rest looked up from reference TRBV11-2 and TRBJ2-3, is EAGVAQSPRYKIIEKRQSVAFWCNPISGHATLYWYQQILGQGPKLLIQFQNNGVVDDSQLPKDRFSAERLKGVDSTLKIQPAKLEDSAVYLCASSWGDPTDTQYFGPGTRLTVL.

The rearrangement joins TRBV5-1 to TRBJ2-2; D possibly matches TRBD1 or TRBD2 (5 bases each). The CDR3 is 15 residues long. The V end was cut by 4 bases, the J end by 2 bases, with 12 bases between. The germline gives CDR1 SGHRS, CDR2 YFSETQ. The CDR3: CASSTGTSNTGELFF. The DNA for the CDR3 is TGCGCCAGCAGCACCGGGACGTCCAACACCGGGGAGCTGTTTTTT.

The chain employs TRBV7-2 and TRBJ1-6; possible D gene TRBD1, 5 bases. CDR3 length equals 15 residues. Trimming removed 7 bases at V and 0 bases at J, with 10 bases between. CDR1 is SGHTA and CDR2 is FQGNSA in the germline V gene. CDR3 DNA: TGTGCCAGCATCACAGACAGCTCCTATAATTCACCCCTCCACTTT. Translating gives CASITDSSYNSPLHF.

This clonotype showed up just a few times. The CDR3 reads CASSLLRQWENYEQYF. As DNA, the CDR3 is TGTGCCAGCAGCTTACTCCGACAGTGGGAAAATTACGAGCAGTACTTC. The chain combines TRBV5-6 with TRBJ2-7; the D gene is possibly TRBD1 (5 bases). Between the trimmed V and J ends, which lost 2 bases and 4 bases, there was a span of 19 bases. Germline V gives CDR1 SGHDT, CDR2 YYEEEE. The length of the CDR3 is 16 residues. The entire variable domain, with the rest obtained from reference TRBV5-6 and TRBJ2-7, is as follows: DAGVTQSPTHLIKTRGQQVTLRCSPKSGHDTVSWYQQALGQGPQFIFQYYEEEERQRGNFPDRFSGHQFPNYSSELNVNALLLGDSALYLCASSLLRQWENYEQYFGPGTRLTVT.

The chain links TRBV7-9 to TRBJ2-5; 9 bases line up with TRBD1. In germline, CDR1 is SEHNR, CDR2 FQNEAQ (reference sequence). The CDR3 is 16 residues long. The J segment lost 5 bases and the V segment lost 1 base, leaving 8 bases of the junction unmatched. The CDR3 sequence: CASSLVWTGVSETQYF. The DNA of the CDR3 is TGTGCCAGCAGCTTAGTATGGACAGGGGTTAGCGAGACCCAGTACTTC.

This clonotype came up a few times. V usage is TRBV5-1 and J usage is TRBJ2-7, with D hard to call. The length of the CDR3 is 14 residues. Trimming cost V 0 bases and J 5 bases, with 12 bases left between them. Germline V gene lookup returns CDR1 SGHRS and CDR2 YFSETQ. CDR3 protein: CASSLDAQTDEQYF. The CDR3 bases are TGCGCCAGCAGCTTGGATGCACAGACCGACGAGCAGTACTTC.

The V call is TRBV10-3, the J call TRBJ2-6, with D possibly matching TRBD1 (6 bases). Germline V gene sequence: CDR1 ENHRY, CDR2 SYGVKD. The CDR3 has 15 residues. V dropped 8 bases and J dropped 2 bases, with 13 bases sitting between them. CDR3 nucleotides: TGTGCCATCGAGAAGACAGGAACTGGGGCCAACGTCCTGACTTTC. Its protein is CAIEKTGTGANVLTF.

This clonotype has more than one count but fewer than ten. The chain joins TRBV11-2 to TRBJ1-3; D perhaps matches TRBD1 (5 bases). Trimming pared 1 base from V and 0 bases from J, leaving 10 bases between. Germline loops: CDR1 SGHAT, CDR2 FQNNGV. This CDR3 region has 16 residues. The chain's CDR3 is CASSLGGGLSGNTIYF. The CDR3 DNA follows: TGTGCCAGCAGCTTAGGGGGGGGTCTCTCTGGAAACACCATATATTTT.

The V gene is TRBV5-4, the J gene TRBJ2-3; D is possibly TRBD1 or TRBD2 (6 bases each). The CDR3 runs to 15 residues. The V end was cut by 6 bases, the J end by 2 bases, with 16 bases between. Germline loops: CDR1 SGHNT, CDR2 YYREEE (reference sequence). CDR3 in DNA: TGTGCCAGCACGGTGGGGGGACACCTCACAGATACGCAGTATTTT. Amino acids: CASTVGGHLTDTQYF.

This clonotype occurred a few times. V and J are TRBV7-2 and TRBJ2-5, with 9 bases that match TRBD2. Germline-derived CDR1 and CDR2 are SGHTA and FQGNSA. V shed 3 bases and J 4 bases; nucleotides not matched to a gene: 9. The CDR3 length is 16 residues. CDR3 residues: CASSFVAGEFVETQYF. As DNA, the CDR3 is TGTGCCAGCAGCTTCGTAGCGGGGGAGTTCGTAGAGACCCAGTACTTC.

This clonotype was seen ten or more times. The chain carries TRBV20-1 and TRBJ2-1; D gene unclear. V gave up 3 bases and J gave up 6 bases, with 6 bases separating them. The germline gives CDR1 DFQATT, CDR2 SNEGSKA (reference sequence). This CDR3 spans 11 amino acids. CDR3: CSARPVNEQFF. In DNA, the CDR3 is TGCAGTGCTAGGCCGGTCAATGAGCAGTTCTTC.

This clonotype turned up a few times. The chain uses TRBV29-1 and TRBJ1-2; weak D call: TRBD1 (5 bases). V dropped 7 bases and J dropped 6 bases, with 15 bases sitting between them. The CDR3 contains 12 residues. Germline V gene sequence: CDR1 SQVTM, CDR2 ANQGSEA. This CDR3 is CSGRDSGNGYTF. Here the CDR3 DNA reads TGCAGCGGGAGGGACTCGGGGAATGGCTACACCTTC.

This chain joins TRBV6-4 and TRBJ1-2; D is unresolved. CDR3 length: 14 amino acids. Germline lookup yields CDR1 MRHNA and CDR2 SNTAGT. The germline V and J ends were trimmed by 3 bases and 0 bases, with 8 bases remaining between them. The CDR3 DNA follows: TGTGCCAGCAGTGAACAAGCCGCTAACTATGGCTACACCTTC. Protein sequence: CASSEQAANYGYTF.

In its sample, this clonotype was seen many times. The chain carries TRBV4-1 and TRBJ2-2, with D unresolved. Trimming took 2 bases from V and 5 from J, leaving 6 bases between them. Per germline, CDR1 MGHRA and CDR2 YSYEKL. This CDR3 has 13 amino acids. CDR3: CASSQTDTGELFF. In DNA, the CDR3 is TGCGCCAGCAGCCAAACCGATACCGGGGAGCTGTTTTTT.

Only a few counts were recorded for this clonotype. V gene TRBV6-5 combines with J gene TRBJ2-1, with D unresolved. Germline CDR1 and CDR2: MNHEY and SVGAGI. There are 16 residues in the CDR3. With 5 bases removed from V and 3 bases from J, the gap between germline ends came to 17 bases. CDR3 region: CASSDLSAGLYNEQFF. Written as DNA, the CDR3 is TGTGCCAGCAGTGACCTCTCGGCAGGTCTCTACAATGAGCAGTTCTTC.

The chain has TRBV5-1 and TRBJ1-1, with D possibly TRBD1 on 6 matching bases. This CDR3 contains 16 residues. Trimming left V 4 bases short and J 5 bases short, with 21 bases between. The germline gives CDR1 SGHRS, CDR2 YFSETQ. The CDR3 coding sequence is TGCGCCAGCAGCATCGAGACAGGCCGGTTTAGGACTGAAGCTTTCTTT. Its protein is CASSIETGRFRTEAFF.